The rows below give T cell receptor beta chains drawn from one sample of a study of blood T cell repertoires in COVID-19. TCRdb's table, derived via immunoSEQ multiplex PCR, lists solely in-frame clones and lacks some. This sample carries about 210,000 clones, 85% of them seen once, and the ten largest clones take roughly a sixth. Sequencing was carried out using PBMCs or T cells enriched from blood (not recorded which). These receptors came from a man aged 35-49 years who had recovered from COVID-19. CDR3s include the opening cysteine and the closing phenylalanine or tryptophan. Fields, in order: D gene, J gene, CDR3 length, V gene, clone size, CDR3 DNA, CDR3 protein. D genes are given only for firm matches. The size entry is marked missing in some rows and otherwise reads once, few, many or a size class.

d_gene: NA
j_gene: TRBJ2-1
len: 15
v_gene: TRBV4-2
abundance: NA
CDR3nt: TGTGCCAGCAGCCAAGATGAGGACTCCCCACGAGAGCAGTTCTTC
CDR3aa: CASSQDEDSPREQFF

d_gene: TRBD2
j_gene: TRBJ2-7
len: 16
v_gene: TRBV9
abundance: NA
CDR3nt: TGTGCCAGCAGCTCTAGCGGGAGGGCCGCTCCCAACGAGCAGTACTTC
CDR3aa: CASSSSGRAAPNEQYF

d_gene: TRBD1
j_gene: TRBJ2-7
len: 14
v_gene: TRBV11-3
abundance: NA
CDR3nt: TGTGCCAGCAGCACCGGACAGGGCTCCTACGAGCAGTACTTC
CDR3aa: CASSTGQGSYEQYF

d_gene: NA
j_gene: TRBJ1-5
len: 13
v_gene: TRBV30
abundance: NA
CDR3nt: TGTGCCTGGAGTCCACAGGGAAATCAGCCCCAGCATTTT
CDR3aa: CAWSPQGNQPQHF

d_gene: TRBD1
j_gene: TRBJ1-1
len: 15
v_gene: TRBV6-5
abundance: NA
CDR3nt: TGTGCCAGCAGTCCCCAAGGGACAGGGGGCACTGAAGCTTTCTTT
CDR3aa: CASSPQGTGGTEAFF

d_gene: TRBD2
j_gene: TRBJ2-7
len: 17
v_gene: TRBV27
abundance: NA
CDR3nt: TGTGCCAGCAGTTCCCGGACCGGGACTAGCGGGGACTACGAGCAGTACTTC
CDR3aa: CASSSRTGTSGDYEQYF

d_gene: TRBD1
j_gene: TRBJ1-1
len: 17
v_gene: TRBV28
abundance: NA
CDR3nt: TGTGCCAGCAGTTTGGTGGGACAGGGGGGTATGAACACTGAAGCTTTCTTT
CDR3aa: CASSLVGQGGMNTEAFF

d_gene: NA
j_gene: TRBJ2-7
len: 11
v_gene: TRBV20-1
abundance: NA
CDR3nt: TGCAGTGCTAGAGATTCGTACGAGCAGTACTTC
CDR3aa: CSARDSYEQYF

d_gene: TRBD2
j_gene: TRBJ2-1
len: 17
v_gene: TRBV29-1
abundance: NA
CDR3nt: TGCAGCGTTGAAGCCTCTTTATTTAGCGGGAGCTACAATGAGCAGTTCTTC
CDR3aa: CSVEASLFSGSYNEQFF

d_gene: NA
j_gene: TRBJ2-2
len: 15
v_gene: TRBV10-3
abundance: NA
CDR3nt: TGTGCCATCAGTGAGCACGGCGGGACCGCCGGGGAGCTGTTTTTT
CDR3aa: CAISEHGGTAGELFF

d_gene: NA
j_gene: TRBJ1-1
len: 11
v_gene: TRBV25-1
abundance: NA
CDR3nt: TGTGCCAGCAGCCAGGGGTCCGAAGCTTTCTTT
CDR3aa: CASSQGSEAFF

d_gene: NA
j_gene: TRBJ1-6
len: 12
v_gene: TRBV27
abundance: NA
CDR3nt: TGTGCCAGCAGCTTTTCTAATTCACCCCTCCACTTT
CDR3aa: CASSFSNSPLHF

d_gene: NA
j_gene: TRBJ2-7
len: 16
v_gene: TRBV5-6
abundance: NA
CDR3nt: TGTGCCAGCAGGGAGAGAAAGAATTCCCCCTCCTACGAGCAGTACTTC
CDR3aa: CASRERKNSPSYEQYF

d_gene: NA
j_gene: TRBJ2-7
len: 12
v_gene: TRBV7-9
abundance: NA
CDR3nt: TGTGCCAGCAGTCCGGACACCTACGAGCAGTACTTC
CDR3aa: CASSPDTYEQYF

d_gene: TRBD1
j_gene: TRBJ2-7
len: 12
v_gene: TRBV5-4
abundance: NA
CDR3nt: TGTGCCAGCAGCGAGGGGACAGCGGAGCAGTACTTC
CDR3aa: CASSEGTAEQYF

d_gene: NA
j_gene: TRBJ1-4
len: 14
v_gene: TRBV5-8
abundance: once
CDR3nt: TGTGCCAGCAGGGATCGAGGGGGAAATGAAAAACTGTTTTTT
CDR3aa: CASRDRGGNEKLFF

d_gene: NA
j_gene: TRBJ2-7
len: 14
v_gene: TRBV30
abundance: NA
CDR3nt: TGTGCCTGGAGTGTAAGCGGCAGTTTTTACGAGCAGTACTTC
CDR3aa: CAWSVSGSFYEQYF

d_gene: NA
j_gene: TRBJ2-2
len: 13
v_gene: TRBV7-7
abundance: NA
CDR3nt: TGTGCTAGCAGCTTGAGTGAAACCGGGGAGCTGTTTTTT
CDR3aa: CASSLSETGELFF

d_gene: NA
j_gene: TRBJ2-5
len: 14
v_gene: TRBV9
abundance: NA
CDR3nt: TGTGCCAGCAGCGTCGCGGGATCGCTTAAGACCCAGTACTTC
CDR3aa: CASSVAGSLKTQYF

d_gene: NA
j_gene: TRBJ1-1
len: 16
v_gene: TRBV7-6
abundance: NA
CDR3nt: TGTGCCAGCAGCTCCCCCCGGGAGGGCGGGAACACTGAAGCTTTCTTT
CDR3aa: CASSSPREGGNTEAFF

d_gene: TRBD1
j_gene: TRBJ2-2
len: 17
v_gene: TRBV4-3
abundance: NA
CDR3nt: TGCGCCAGCAGCCAAACACCAGGGACAGGGATCCCCGGGGAGCTGTTTTTT
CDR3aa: CASSQTPGTGIPGELFF

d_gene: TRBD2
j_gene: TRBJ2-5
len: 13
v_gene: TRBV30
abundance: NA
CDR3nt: TGTGCCTGGAGGCTAGCGGGAGGGGAGACCCAGTACTTC
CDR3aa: CAWRLAGGETQYF

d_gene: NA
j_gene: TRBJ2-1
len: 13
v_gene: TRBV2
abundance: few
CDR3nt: TGTGCCAGCAGTGGATTCATTGCGGCAGAGCAGTTCTTC
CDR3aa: CASSGFIAAEQFF

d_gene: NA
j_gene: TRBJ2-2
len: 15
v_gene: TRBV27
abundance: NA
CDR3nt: TGTGCCAGCAGTTTAAGCAGGATAAACACCGGGGAGCTGTTTTTT
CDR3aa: CASSLSRINTGELFF

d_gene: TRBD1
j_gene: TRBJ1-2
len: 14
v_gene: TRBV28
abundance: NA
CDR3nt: TGTGCCAGCAGCGCCCCGGGACAGGATTATGGCTACACCTTC
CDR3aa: CASSAPGQDYGYTF

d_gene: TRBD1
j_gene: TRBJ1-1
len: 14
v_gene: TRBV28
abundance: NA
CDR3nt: TGTGCCAGCAGTTTCCCGGACAGGGACTGGATGGCTTTCTTT
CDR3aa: CASSFPDRDWMAFF

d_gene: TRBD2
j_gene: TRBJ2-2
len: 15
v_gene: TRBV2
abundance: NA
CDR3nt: TGTGCCAGCAGAAGACTAGCGGGGGGGACCGGGGAGCTGTTTTTT
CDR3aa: CASRRLAGGTGELFF

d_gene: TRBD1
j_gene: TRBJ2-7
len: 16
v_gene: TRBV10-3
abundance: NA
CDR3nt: TGTGCCATCAGTGACCTCAGGGGGTCACTGCCCTTGGAGCAGTACTTC
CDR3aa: CAISDLRGSLPLEQYF

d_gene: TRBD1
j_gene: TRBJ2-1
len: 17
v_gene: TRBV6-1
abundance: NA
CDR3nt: TGTGCCAGCAGTGAAGATCAGGTGGGGACAGGTGACAATGAGCAGTTCTTC
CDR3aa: CASSEDQVGTGDNEQFF

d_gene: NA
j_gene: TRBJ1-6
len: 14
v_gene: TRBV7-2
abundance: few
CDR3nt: TGTGCCAGCAGCCAAACAGGTGTCGCTTCACCCCTCCACTTT
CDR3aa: CASSQTGVASPLHF

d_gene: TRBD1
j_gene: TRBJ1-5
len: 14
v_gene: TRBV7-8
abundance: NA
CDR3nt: TGTGCCAGCAGCTCGAGACAGGGAGCTCAGCCCCAGCATTTT
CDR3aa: CASSSRQGAQPQHF

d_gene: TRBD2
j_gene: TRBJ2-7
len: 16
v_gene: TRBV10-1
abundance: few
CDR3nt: TGCGCCAGCAGTGGGGGCCTAGCGGGGGCCTCCTACGAGCAGTACTTC
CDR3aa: CASSGGLAGASYEQYF

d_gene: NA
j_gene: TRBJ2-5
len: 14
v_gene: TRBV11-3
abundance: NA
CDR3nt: TGTGCCAGCAGCGCCAGTTGGCTCCAAGAGACCCAGTACTTC
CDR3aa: CASSASWLQETQYF

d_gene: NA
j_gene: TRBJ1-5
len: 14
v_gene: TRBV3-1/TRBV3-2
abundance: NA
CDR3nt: TGTGCCAGCAGCCAAGATATATCCCCCCAGCCCCAGCATTTT
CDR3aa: CASSQDISPQPQHF

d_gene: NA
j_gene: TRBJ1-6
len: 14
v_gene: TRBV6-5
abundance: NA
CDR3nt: TGTGCCAGCAGTTATGAAGCCCCTCAATCACCCCTCCACTTT
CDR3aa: CASSYEAPQSPLHF

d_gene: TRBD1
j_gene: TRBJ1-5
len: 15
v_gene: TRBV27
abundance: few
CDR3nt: TGTGCCAGCTATCGGGACAGGTATAGCAATCAGCCCCAGCATTTT
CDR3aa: CASYRDRYSNQPQHF

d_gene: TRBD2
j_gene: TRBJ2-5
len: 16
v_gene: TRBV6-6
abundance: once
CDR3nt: TGTGCCAGCAGTCCGACAACTAGCGGGGCGAAAGAGACCCAGTACTTC
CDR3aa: CASSPTTSGAKETQYF

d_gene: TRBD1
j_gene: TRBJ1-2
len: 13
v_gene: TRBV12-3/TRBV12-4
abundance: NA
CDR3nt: TGTGCCAGCAGTTTACAGGGGGCCTATGGCTACACCTTC
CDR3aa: CASSLQGAYGYTF

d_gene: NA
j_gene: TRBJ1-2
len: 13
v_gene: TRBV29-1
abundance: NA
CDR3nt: TGCAGCGTTGATGTCCGGGACACCTATGGCTACACCTTC
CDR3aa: CSVDVRDTYGYTF